This T cell receptor beta chain was recorded in a study of blood T cell repertoires in COVID-19. Study-level information: COVID-19 samples, acute and convalescent, were from the United States, Italy and Spain. Sources were T cells, B-cell-depleted T cells, or PBMCs; the material itself was cDNA or gDNA.

Original analysis: For nucleated cells, counts were estimated from reference gene primer amplification. Clones were read by immunoSEQ multiplex PCR, and TCRdb kept only the in-frame ones, dropping some. V and J calls plus clone size are reproduced from that table; the DNA served to infer D and trimming. Of approximately 94,000 clones listed, about 89% were seen once; the top ten hold around 4%. V was cut by 0 bases and J by 4 bases, with 9 bases left in between. The germline CDR1 and CDR2 sequences are LGHDT and YNNKEL (reference sequence). CDR3 size: 15 residues. The TCR comes from a woman aged 50 to 65 in a cohort sampled during active COVID-19. J is TRBJ1-4 and V is TRBV3-1 (or the pseudogene TRBV3-2); TRBD1 might be the D (5 bases). Sequencing input: peripheral blood. CDR3 DNA: TGTGCCAGCAGCCAAGAGGGACTGTATAATGAAAAACTGTTTTTT. Translation: CASSQEGLYNEKLFF.